Here is one TCR beta chain with its context. The entry originates in a study of T cells in Graves' hyperthyroidism and ophthalmopathy. TCR beta CDR3 region amplification was performed from RNA transcripts. HTBI primers were employed in a first-round RT-PCR of the TCR CDR3. One entry per CDR3 protein results from TCRdb running MiXCR on the multiplex PCR reads. The table records about 600,000 distinct CDR3 sequences, 14% of them present only once. For ophthalmopathy patients, the Clinical Activity Score was at least 3 and the NOSPECS grade at least 4; duration was under 3 months. Exclusion criteria comprised uncontrolled infection, other autoimmune disease, pregnancy or lactation. In making diagnoses, clinical symptoms, serum thyroxine and TRAb, thyroid ultrasound and orbital computed tomography were all used. The CDR3 length is 13 residues. Germline CDR1 reads LGHDT; CDR2 reads YNNKEL (reference sequence). V dropped 10 bases and J dropped 7 bases, with 16 bases sitting between them.

The V call is TRBV3-1, the J call TRBJ1-4, with D possibly TRBD1 on 5 matching bases. The clonotype comes from a woman younger than 30 with Graves' ophthalmopathy. The source material was blood. The CDR3 loop reads CATRQGLSEKLFF. The CDR3 DNA reads as TGTGCCACCAGGCAGGGTTTAAGTGAAAAACTGTTTTTT.